Many counts were recorded for the clone carrying this T cell receptor (beta chain). In germline, CDR1 is LGHNA, CDR2 YSLEER. Between the trimmed V and J ends, which lost 0 bases and 1 base, there was a span of 12 bases. The CDR3 spans 16 residues. The data are from a study of neurological immune-mediated disorders. The making of cDNA relied on 5'RACE with 10-nucleotide random UMIs. One entry per CDR3 protein results from TCRdb running MiXCR on the 5' RACE reads. The table includes 120,000 or so distinct CDR3 sequences, about 3.4% detected once. The sequencing sample was made of PBMCs. The source of this sequence is a woman under 40 with multiple sclerosis. The rearrangement joins TRBV4-3 to TRBJ1-1; D call uncertain. CDR3 loop: CASSQDWPESNTEAFF. Here the CDR3 DNA reads TGCGCCAGCAGCCAAGATTGGCCTGAATCGAACACTGAAGCTTTCTTT.